These 25 T cell receptor beta chains came from one sample sequenced in a study of blood T cell repertoires in COVID-19. The protocol was immunoSEQ multiplex PCR, while the TCRdb copy is restricted to in-frame clones and leaves out a portion. The sample carries about 150,000 clones, 70% to 90% recorded once. Source material: PBMCs or T cells enriched from blood (not recorded which). The receptors shown here come from a woman in her forties or fifties who had recovered from COVID-19.

The chain has TRBV19 and TRBJ2-7, with D possibly being TRBD2 (5 bases). Looked up from germline, CDR1 is LNHDA and CDR2 is SQIVND (reference sequence). Trimming took off 6 bases at V and 4 bases at J, with 13 bases between the two ends. The CDR3 extends over 13 amino acids. CDR3 sequence (DNA): TGTGCCAGTAGCCCCGCAGCGGATTACGAGCAGTACTTC. Amino acid sequence: CASSPAADYEQYF. The variable domain in full, with the rest retrieved from reference TRBV19 and TRBJ2-7, is DGGITQSPKYLFRKEGQNVTLSCEQNLNHDAMYWYRQDPGQGLRLIYYSQIVNDFQKGDIAEGYSVSREKKESFPLTVTSAQKNPTAFYLCASSPAADYEQYFGPGTRLTVT.

The genes are TRBV6-5 and TRBJ2-7; D ambiguous. The germline gives CDR1 MNHEY, CDR2 SVGAGI. The CDR3 length is 13 residues. The ends were cut back, 0 bases at V and 2 bases at J, with 5 bases in the middle. The CDR3 sequence is CASSYSFAYEQYF. As DNA, the CDR3 is TGTGCCAGCAGTTACTCGTTCGCCTACGAGCAGTACTTC.

This chain joins TRBV19 and TRBJ1-6, with 10 positions matching TRBD1. With V trimmed by 7 bases and J by 7 bases, 10 bases remained unmatched. The V gene's germline CDR1 is LNHDA and CDR2 SQIVND (reference sequence). The length of the CDR3 is 16 residues. CDR3 DNA: TGTGCCAGTACCTCTTCCCGGACAGGGGGAAATTCACCCCTCCACTTT. This gives the protein CASTSSRTGGNSPLHF.

The gene calls are TRBV7-2 and TRBJ2-4; 8 bases fit TRBD2. CDR1 and CDR2 (germline): SGHTA, FQGNSA. The CDR3 covers 15 residues. The junction had 0 bases not matched to a gene; V was cut back by 1 base and J by 1 base. This CDR3 is CASSLERGAKNIQYF. CDR3 bases: TGTGCCAGCAGCTTAGAGCGGGGGGCCAAAAACATTCAGTACTTC.

This clone appeared a few times. The genes are TRBV27 and TRBJ2-2, with 7 bases that match TRBD1. Germline loops: CDR1 MNHEY, CDR2 SMNVEV (reference sequence). The CDR3 is 14 residues long. The V and J ends lost 6 bases and 4 bases, in that order; junction bases with no gene match: 5. The CDR3 sequence is CASRPGQPTGELFF. In nucleotides, the CDR3 is TGTGCCAGCAGACCGGGACAGCCCACCGGGGAGCTGTTTTTT.

This chain joins TRBV30 and TRBJ1-5; 9 bases align to TRBD1. Trimming removed 2 bases from V and 6 bases from J; junction bases left unmatched: 5. This CDR3 has 14 amino acids. From germline, CDR1 is GTSNPN and CDR2 SVGIG (reference sequence). The chain's CDR3 is CAWSSGTGPQPQHF. CDR3 in DNA: TGTGCCTGGAGTTCCGGGACAGGGCCTCAGCCCCAGCATTTT.

V usage is TRBV4-2 and J usage is TRBJ1-3; a possible D gene is TRBD1 (6 bases). This CDR3 has 15 amino acids. Trimming removed 1 base at V and 4 bases at J, with 11 bases between. Germline V gives CDR1 LGHNA, CDR2 YNFKEQ. The CDR3 loop is CASSQVGTRGNTIYF. CDR3 DNA: TGTGCCAGCAGCCAAGTAGGGACAAGAGGAAACACCATATATTTT.

The V and J genes are TRBV5-4 and TRBJ2-3, with a tentative D call TRBD2 (5 bases). This CDR3 contains 15 residues. The V gene lost 4 bases and the J gene lost 0 bases, with 12 bases spanning the gap. Germline-derived CDR1 and CDR2 are SGHNT and YYREEE (reference sequence). The CDR3 nucleotides are TGTGCCAGCAGCGTTGTGGGAGTGAGCACAGATACGCAGTATTTT. Translated, it gives CASSVVGVSTDTQYF.

The chain is built from TRBV18 and TRBJ2-6; 7 bases are a match to TRBD2. The CDR3 is 15 amino acids. After removal of 3 bases from V and 2 bases from J, the junction contained 1 base not matched to a gene. Germline V gene sequence: CDR1 KGHSH, CDR2 LQKENI. CDR3 sequence: CASSPGGTGANVLTF. The CDR3 nucleotides read TGTGCCAGCTCACCGGGGGGGACTGGGGCCAACGTCCTGACTTTC.

The chain recombines TRBV12-5 with TRBJ1-1; 7 nucleotides agree with TRBD1. Germline CDR1 reads LGHNT; CDR2 reads FRNRAP. V shed 2 bases, J shed 5 bases, and the junction held 8 bases outside the gene matches. CDR3 length: 15 amino acids. CDR3 loop: CASGLWAGGWTEAFF. DNA for the CDR3: TGTGCTAGTGGTTTGTGGGCAGGGGGTTGGACTGAAGCTTTCTTT.

The chain recombines TRBV6-5 with TRBJ2-3, with D tentatively TRBD2 (5 bases). V lost 7 bases, J lost 2 bases, and 13 bases lay in between. CDR1 MNHEY and CDR2 SVGAGI come from the germline V gene. CDR3 length: 14 amino acids. CDR3 loop: CASTQDFSTDTQYF. In DNA form, the CDR3 reads TGTGCCAGCACCCAGGACTTTTCCACAGATACGCAGTATTTT.

The chain links TRBV5-1 to TRBJ1-2, with D unclear. V gave up 1 base and J gave up 1 base, with 8 bases separating them. The CDR3 is 14 residues long. CDR1 is SGHRS, CDR2 YFSETQ, per germline. The CDR3 DNA is TGCGCCAGCAGCTTGAGAGGGTTTAACTATGGCTACACCTTC. This sequence encodes CASSLRGFNYGYTF. Drawing the rest from reference TRBV5-1 and TRBJ1-2, the complete variable domain is KAGVTQTPRYLIKTRGQQVTLSCSPISGHRSVSWYQQTPGQGLQFLFEYFSETQRNKGNFPGRFSGRQFSNSRSEMNVSTLELGDSALYLCASSLRGFNYGYTFGSGTRLTVV.

This chain connects TRBV11-3 to TRBJ2-5; weak D call: TRBD1 (6 bases). The CDR3 consists of 14 residues. Germline V gene lookup returns CDR1 SGHNT and CDR2 YENEEA. V lost 1 base and J lost 4, with 10 bases in between. For the CDR3, the DNA is TGTGCCAGCAGCTTAGCAGGGGCTGGAGAGACCCAGTACTTC. It encodes CASSLAGAGETQYF.

The chain employs TRBV19 and TRBJ1-1, with 11 positions matching TRBD1. V gave up 8 bases and J gave up 4 bases; unmatched junction bases: 6. The CDR3 is made up of 14 amino acids. Germline V gene lookup returns CDR1 LNHDA and CDR2 SQIVND (reference sequence). The CDR3 coding sequence is TGTGCCAGTTTCCCTGGACAGGGGGCCACTGAAGCTTTCTTT. Protein: CASFPGQGATEAFF.

V usage is TRBV29-1 and J usage is TRBJ1-1; TRBD1 matches 7 bases. V was pared by 3 bases and J by 4 bases, with 11 bases of the junction left unmatched. Germline CDR1 reads SQVTM; CDR2 reads ANQGSEA. This CDR3 region has 15 residues. The CDR3 loop is CSVEYGGGLGTEAFF. CDR3 DNA sequence: TGCAGCGTTGAGTATGGAGGGGGCCTGGGCACTGAAGCTTTCTTT.

The chain links TRBV5-8 to TRBJ2-3; 11 nucleotides match TRBD2. Germline CDR1 and CDR2: SGHTS and YDEGEE. V shed 0 bases and J 2 bases; nucleotides not matched to a gene: 5. The CDR3 spans 17 residues. CDR3 loop: CASSLATLAGATDTQYF. In DNA form, the CDR3 reads TGTGCCAGCAGCTTGGCCACACTAGCGGGGGCCACAGATACGCAGTATTTT.

This chain uses TRBV18 with TRBJ2-5, with D hard to call. Germline V gene sequence: CDR1 KGHSH, CDR2 LQKENI. The CDR3 has 15 amino acids. The germline V and J ends were trimmed by 2 bases and 2 bases, with 12 bases remaining between them. The CDR3 DNA sequence: TGTGCCAGCTCACCAACGCTAGGCACGCAAGAGACCCAGTACTTC. Its protein product is CASSPTLGTQETQYF.

The genes are TRBV6-5 and TRBJ2-7, with D maybe TRBD2 (7 bases). Germline loops: CDR1 MNHEY, CDR2 SVGAGI. This CDR3 has 15 residues. Between the trimmed V and J ends, which lost 0 bases and 5 bases, there was a span of 14 bases. The chain's CDR3 is CASSYSGGGQNEQYF. CDR3 bases: TGTGCCAGCAGTTACTCGGGGGGGGGCCAGAACGAGCAGTACTTC.

The genes are TRBV11-3 and TRBJ2-7; TRBD1 matches at 7 bases. CDR1 and CDR2 (germline): SGHNT, YENEEA. V trimming: 3 bases; J trimming: 3 bases; junction bases outside the gene matches: 5. The CDR3 covers 14 residues. CDR3: CASSLGDRDYEQYF. The CDR3 nucleotides are TGTGCCAGCAGCTTGGGTGACAGGGACTACGAGCAGTACTTC.

This clone was seen more than once but under ten times. The rearrangement links TRBV2 to TRBJ2-1; 11 positions match TRBD1. Germline V gene data show CDR1 as SNHLY and CDR2 as FYNNEI. This CDR3 contains 15 residues. J lost 4 bases, V lost 6 bases, and 5 bases had no gene match. In DNA form, the CDR3 reads TGTGCCAGCAGAACAGGACAGGGGGCATACAATGAGCAGTTCTTC. Its protein is CASRTGQGAYNEQFF.

The chain links TRBV27 to TRBJ1-2; 7 nucleotides line up with TRBD1. This CDR3 has 13 amino acids. The germline V gene encodes CDR1 MNHEY and CDR2 SMNVEV (reference sequence). With 3 bases clipped from V and 9 bases from J, the junction kept 7 bases outside the gene matches. The CDR3 sequence: CASSFSGGQSYTF. DNA of the CDR3: TGTGCCAGCAGTTTCTCAGGGGGGCAGAGCTACACCTTC.

J is TRBJ2-3 and V is TRBV7-9, with 10 bases matching TRBD1. CDR1 and CDR2 (germline): SEHNR, FQNEAQ (reference sequence). CDR3 length: 15 residues. Trimming at V came to 4 bases and at J to 2 bases, leaving 3 bases not matched to a gene. The CDR3 protein is CASSSGQGDTDTQYF. The CDR3 nucleotides read TGTGCCAGCAGCTCAGGACAGGGGGACACAGATACGCAGTATTTT.

This clone appeared a single time. CDR3 bases: TGTGCTAGTGGTTTGGGGACAGGGAATTTCGGGGAGACCCAGTACTTC. Residues: CASGLGTGNFGETQYF. The J gene is TRBJ2-5, the V gene TRBV12-5; 8 bases are shared with TRBD1. The CDR3 has 16 residues. CDR1 and CDR2 (germline): LGHNT, FRNRAP. V lost 1 base, J lost 5 bases, and 9 bases stayed unmatched.

This CDR3 is CATSDPGTVGTDTQYF. In DNA, the CDR3 is TGTGCCACCAGTGATCCGGGTACTGTCGGCACAGATACGCAGTATTTT. This sequence joins TRBV24-1 and TRBJ2-3, with no clear D. The CDR3 contains 16 residues. CDR1 and CDR2 from the germline V gene are KGHDR and SFDVKD. V was pared by 3 bases and J by 1 base, with 13 bases between.

The chain is built from TRBV4-3 and TRBJ2-3, with 10 bases aligning to TRBD2. CDR1 is LGHNA and CDR2 is YSLEER in the germline V gene. J lost 3 bases, V lost 1 base, and 13 bases had no gene match. CDR3 length: 19 amino acids. This chain's CDR3 is CASSQGILAGDGVTDTQYF. The DNA of the CDR3 is TGCGCCAGCAGCCAAGGAATCCTAGCGGGGGATGGAGTAACAGATACGCAGTATTTT.